This TCR beta chain was identified in a study of OX40 agonist ivuxolimab in advanced cancers. Looking at the study overall: Ivuxolimab was an agonistic, fully human IgG2 monoclonal antibody directed against OX40 (CD134), a costimulatory receptor. Intravenous ivuxolimab was administered to patients every 2 weeks at six dose levels: 0.01, 0.1, 0.3, 1.5, 3 and 10 mg/kg. The paper describes the monotherapy dose-escalation part (N of about 50 patients) of the phase I trial of ivuxolimab. Prior anti-PD-1, anti-PD-L1 or anti-CTLA-4 therapy was permitted, and approximately 41% of dose-escalation patients had received checkpoint inhibitors. Among the roughly 50 dose-escalation patients, some 19 had hepatocellular carcinoma, 15 or so melanoma, 9 renal cell carcinoma and 9 head and neck cancer. A male proportion of nearly 85% and a mean age of about 60 years, ranging from about 20 to 79, were recorded for the dose-escalation cohort. Partial responses occurred in three dose-escalation patients, of whom one had hepatocellular carcinoma and two had cutaneous melanoma. The purpose of peripheral TCRbeta sequencing was to test whether ivuxolimab changed TCR sequence diversity and led to clonal T-cell expansion. Results and caveats for the whole study, not just this receptor: Low levels of normalized T-cell clonal expansion were also seen in some patients who did not respond. Which antigens the clonally expanded peripheral T cells were specific for was not determined. At doses of 0.1 to 3.0 mg/kg, clonal expansion of both CD4+ and CD8+ T cells in blood was seen between baseline and week 6. On average, CD8+ T cells showed more expanded clones than CD4+ T cells after ivuxolimab. In the 0.1-3.0 mg/kg groups, partial responders were among the patients with the lowest normalized peripheral clonal expansion, particularly in CD8+ T cells.

From the cysteine through the phenylalanine, the CDR3 covers 14 amino acids. Of the read, only the CDR3 DNA is kept; its 42 bases are in frame from base 1. V loses 2 bases at its end and J loses 11 bases; junction bases beyond the gene matches: 8. The germline V gene (reference sequence) supplies CDR1 MNHNY and CDR2 SVGAGI. This clone was detected a few times. Its cognate antigen has yet to be identified. No base qualities exist here, and no much larger clone lies one base off it. Patients with autoimmune disease history or receiving systemic immunosuppression were excluded from the trial. Peripheral blood for TCR sequencing was collected from all dose cohorts at baseline, on cycle 4 day 1, and on cycle 7 day 1. Samples came from an open-label, multicenter, first-in-human phase I dose-escalation trial of ivuxolimab. Adults with locally advanced or metastatic head and neck squamous cell, hepatocellular, melanoma or renal cell carcinoma were enrolled in the trial. CD4+ and CD8+ T cells were sorted separately from peripheral blood before TCR sequencing.

Genomic DNA was extracted from sorted cells for sequencing of the TCRbeta CDR3 region. The immunoSEQ Assay was used to sequence the TCRbeta CDR3 regions. Entries here come from immuneACCESS through TCRdb and include only in-frame sequences with V and J called. Some clones fail to appear in such tables; in the studies checked, an unresolved V gene covers under half of the shortfall, and the cause of the remainder is unknown. The sample contains some 28,000 clones, around 80% of them found a single time. The ten largest clones add up to roughly 15% of the sample. This sample comprised CD4+ or CD8+ T cells sorted from blood, obtained in a trial of the OX40 agonist ivuxolimab. The V and J segments used are TRBV6-6 and TRBJ2-5; 10 bases in the junction line up with TRBD1. The TCR comes from an adult with an advanced solid tumor such as melanoma, head and neck, liver or kidney cancer. The DNA sequence reads TGTGCCAGCAGTTACGCGCCCGACAGGGGGCAACAGTACTTC. Its coded protein is CASSYAPDRGQQYF.